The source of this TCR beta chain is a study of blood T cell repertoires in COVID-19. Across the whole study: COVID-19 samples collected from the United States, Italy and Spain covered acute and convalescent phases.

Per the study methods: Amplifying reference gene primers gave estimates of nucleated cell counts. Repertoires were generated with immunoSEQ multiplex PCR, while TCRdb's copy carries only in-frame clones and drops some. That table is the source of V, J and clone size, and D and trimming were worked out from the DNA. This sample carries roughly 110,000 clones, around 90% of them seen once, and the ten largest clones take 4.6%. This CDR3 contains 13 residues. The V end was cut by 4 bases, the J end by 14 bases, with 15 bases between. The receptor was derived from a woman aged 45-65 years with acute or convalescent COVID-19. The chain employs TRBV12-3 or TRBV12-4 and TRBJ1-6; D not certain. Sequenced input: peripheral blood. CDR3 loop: CASSSTNEGALHF. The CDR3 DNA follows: TGTGCCAGCAGTTCTACAAACGAGGGAGCCCTCCACTTT.